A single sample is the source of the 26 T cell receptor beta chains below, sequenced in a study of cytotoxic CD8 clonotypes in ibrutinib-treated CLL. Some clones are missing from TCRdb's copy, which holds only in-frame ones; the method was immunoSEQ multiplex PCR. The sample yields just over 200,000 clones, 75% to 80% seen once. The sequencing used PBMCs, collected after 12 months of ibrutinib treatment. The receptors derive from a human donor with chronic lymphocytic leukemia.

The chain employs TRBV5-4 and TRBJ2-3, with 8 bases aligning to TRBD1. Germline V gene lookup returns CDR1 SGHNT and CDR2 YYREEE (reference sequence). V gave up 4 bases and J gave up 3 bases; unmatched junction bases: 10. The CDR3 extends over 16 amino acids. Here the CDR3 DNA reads TGTGCCAGCAGCCTTAGGACAGGGCAGGGGACAGATACGCAGTATTTT. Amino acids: CASSLRTGQGTDTQYF.

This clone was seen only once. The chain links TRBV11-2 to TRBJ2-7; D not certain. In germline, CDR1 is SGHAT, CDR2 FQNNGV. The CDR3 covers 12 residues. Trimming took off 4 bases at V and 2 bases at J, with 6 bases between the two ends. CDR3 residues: CASSYRTYEQYF. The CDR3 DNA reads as TGTGCCAGCAGCTACCGGACCTACGAGCAGTACTTC.

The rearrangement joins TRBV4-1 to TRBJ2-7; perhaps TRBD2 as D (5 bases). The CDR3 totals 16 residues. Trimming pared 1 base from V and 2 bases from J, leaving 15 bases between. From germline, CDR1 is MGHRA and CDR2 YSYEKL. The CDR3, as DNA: TGCGCCAGCAGCCAAGTTGGAGGAAGGTTAACCTACGAGCAGTACTTC. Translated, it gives CASSQVGGRLTYEQYF.

CDR3 nucleotide sequence: TGTGCCAGCACCCGAGGGGGGTTTTTGGAGACCCAGTACTTC. Translation: CASTRGGFLETQYF. The rearrangement uses TRBV7-9 and TRBJ2-5; D may be TRBD1 or TRBD2 (6 bases each). The V end was cut by 7 bases, the J end by 5 bases, with 17 bases between. The CDR3 totals 14 residues. Germline CDR1 reads SEHNR; CDR2 reads FQNEAQ (reference sequence).

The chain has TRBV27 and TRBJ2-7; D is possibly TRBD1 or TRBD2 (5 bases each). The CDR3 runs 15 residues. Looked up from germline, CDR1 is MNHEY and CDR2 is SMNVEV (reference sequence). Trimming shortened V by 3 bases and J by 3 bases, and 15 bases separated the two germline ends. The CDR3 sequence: CASSLGRTTIYEQYF. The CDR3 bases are TGTGCCAGCAGTTTGGGACGGACAACGATCTACGAGCAGTACTTC.

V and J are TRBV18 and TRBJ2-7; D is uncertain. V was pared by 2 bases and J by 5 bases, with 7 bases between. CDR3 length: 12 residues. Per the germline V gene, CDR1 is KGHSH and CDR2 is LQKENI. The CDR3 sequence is CASSPYGHEQYF. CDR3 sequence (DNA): TGTGCCAGCTCACCATACGGACACGAGCAGTACTTC.

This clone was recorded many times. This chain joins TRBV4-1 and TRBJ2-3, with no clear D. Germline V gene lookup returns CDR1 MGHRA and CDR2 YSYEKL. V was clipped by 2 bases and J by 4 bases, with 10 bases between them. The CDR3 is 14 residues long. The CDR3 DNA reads TGCGCCAGCAGCCAACGAAGGCAGCCAGATACGCAGTATTTT. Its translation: CASSQRRQPDTQYF.

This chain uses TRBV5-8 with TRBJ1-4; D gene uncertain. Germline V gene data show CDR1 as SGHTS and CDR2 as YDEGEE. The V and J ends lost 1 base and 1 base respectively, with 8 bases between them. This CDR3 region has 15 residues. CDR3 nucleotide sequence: TGTGCCAGCAGCTTGTTCGCAGGAACTAATGAAAAACTGTTTTTT. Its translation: CASSLFAGTNEKLFF.

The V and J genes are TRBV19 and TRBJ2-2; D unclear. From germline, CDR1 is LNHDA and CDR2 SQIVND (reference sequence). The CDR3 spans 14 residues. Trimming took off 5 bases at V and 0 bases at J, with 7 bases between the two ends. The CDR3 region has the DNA TGTGCCAGTAGTTGGCAGTCGAACACCGGGGAGCTGTTTTTT. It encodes CASSWQSNTGELFF.

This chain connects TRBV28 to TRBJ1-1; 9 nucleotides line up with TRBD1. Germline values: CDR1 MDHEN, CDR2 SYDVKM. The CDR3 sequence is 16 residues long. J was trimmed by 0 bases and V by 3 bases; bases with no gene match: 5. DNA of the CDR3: TGTGCCAGCAGTTTTGGGACAGGGAACATGAACACTGAAGCTTTCTTT. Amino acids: CASSFGTGNMNTEAFF.

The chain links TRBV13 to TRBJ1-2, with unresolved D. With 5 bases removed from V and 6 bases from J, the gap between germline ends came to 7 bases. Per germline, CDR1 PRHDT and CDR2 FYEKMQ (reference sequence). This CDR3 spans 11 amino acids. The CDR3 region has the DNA TGTGCCAGCAGCCTACGAGATGGCTACACCTTC. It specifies CASSLRDGYTF.

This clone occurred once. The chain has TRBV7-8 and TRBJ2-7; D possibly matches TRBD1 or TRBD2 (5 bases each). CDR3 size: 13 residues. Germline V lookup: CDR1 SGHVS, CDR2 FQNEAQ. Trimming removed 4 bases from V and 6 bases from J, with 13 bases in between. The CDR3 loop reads CASSSSRGGEQYF. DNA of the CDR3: TGTGCCAGCAGCTCCTCCCGTGGGGGCGAGCAGTACTTC.

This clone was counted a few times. The CDR3 DNA is TGTGCCAGCAGCCCTAGGGAGAGGAACACTGAAGCTTTCTTT. Its protein is CASSPRERNTEAFF. The chain has TRBV7-9 and TRBJ1-1; no clear D gene. Trimming took off 5 bases at V and 1 base at J, with 11 bases between the two ends. The CDR3 totals 14 residues. Germline CDR1 reads SEHNR; CDR2 reads FQNEAQ (reference sequence).

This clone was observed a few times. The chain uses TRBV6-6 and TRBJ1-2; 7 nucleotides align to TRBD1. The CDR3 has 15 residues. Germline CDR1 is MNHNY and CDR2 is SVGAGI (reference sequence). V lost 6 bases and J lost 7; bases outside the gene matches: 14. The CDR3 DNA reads TGTGCCAGCAGCCCCCGCAGCGGCAGGGACAGTGGCTACACCTTC. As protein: CASSPRSGRDSGYTF.

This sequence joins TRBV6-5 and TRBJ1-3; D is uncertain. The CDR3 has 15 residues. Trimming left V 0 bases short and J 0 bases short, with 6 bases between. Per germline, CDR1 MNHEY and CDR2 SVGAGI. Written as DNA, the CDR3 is TGTGCCAGCAGTTACTCGATTGGCTCTGGAAACACCATATATTTT. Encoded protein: CASSYSIGSGNTIYF.

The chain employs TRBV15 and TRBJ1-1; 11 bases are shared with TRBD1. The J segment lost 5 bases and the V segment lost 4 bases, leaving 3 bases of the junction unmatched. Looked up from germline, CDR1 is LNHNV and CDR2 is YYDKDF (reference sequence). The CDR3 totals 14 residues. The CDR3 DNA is TGTGCCACCAGCACTGGACAGGGGGCAACTGAAGCTTTCTTT. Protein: CATSTGQGATEAFF.

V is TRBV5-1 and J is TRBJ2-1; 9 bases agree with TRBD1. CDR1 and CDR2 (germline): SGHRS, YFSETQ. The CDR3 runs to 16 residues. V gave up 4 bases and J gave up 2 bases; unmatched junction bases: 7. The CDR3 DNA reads TGCGCCAGCAGCCCGGGGACAGGGTTGCCCTACAATGAGCAGTTCTTC. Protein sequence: CASSPGTGLPYNEQFF.

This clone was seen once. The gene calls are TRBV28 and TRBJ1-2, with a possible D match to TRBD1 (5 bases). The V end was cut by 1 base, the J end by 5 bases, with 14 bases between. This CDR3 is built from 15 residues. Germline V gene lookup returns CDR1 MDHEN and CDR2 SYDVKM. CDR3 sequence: CASSLSAGSRYGYTF. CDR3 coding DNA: TGTGCCAGCAGTTTATCCGCAGGGTCTAGGTATGGCTACACCTTC.

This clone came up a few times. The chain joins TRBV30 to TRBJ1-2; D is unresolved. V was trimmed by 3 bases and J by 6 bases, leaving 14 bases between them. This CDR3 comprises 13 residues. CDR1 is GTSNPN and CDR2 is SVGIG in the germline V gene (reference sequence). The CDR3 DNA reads TGTGCCTGGAGCTTAGTAAAGGGTGATGGCTACACCTTC. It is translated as CAWSLVKGDGYTF.

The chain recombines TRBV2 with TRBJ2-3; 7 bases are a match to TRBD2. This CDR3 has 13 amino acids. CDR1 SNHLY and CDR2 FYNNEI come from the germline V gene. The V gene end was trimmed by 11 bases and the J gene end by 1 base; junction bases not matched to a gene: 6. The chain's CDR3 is CAGEGLGTDTQYF. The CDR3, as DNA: TGTGCCGGGGAGGGATTGGGCACAGATACGCAGTATTTT.

The DNA of the CDR3 is TGTGCCAGCAGCTTGGCCCCTGCGAACACCGGGGAGCTGTTTTTT. It is translated as CASSLAPANTGELFF. The V and J genes are TRBV5-6 and TRBJ2-2; D gene unclear. Trimming left V 0 bases short and J 0 bases short, with 6 bases between. This CDR3 spans 15 amino acids. Germline V gives CDR1 SGHDT, CDR2 YYEEEE.

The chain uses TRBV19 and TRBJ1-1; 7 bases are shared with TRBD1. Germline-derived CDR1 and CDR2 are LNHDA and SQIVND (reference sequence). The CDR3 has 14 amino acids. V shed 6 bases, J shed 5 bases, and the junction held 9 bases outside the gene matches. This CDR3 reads CASRQDQGGTEAFF. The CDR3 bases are TGTGCCAGTAGACAGGACCAGGGGGGAACTGAAGCTTTCTTT. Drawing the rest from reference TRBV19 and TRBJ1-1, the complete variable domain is DGGITQSPKYLFRKEGQNVTLSCEQNLNHDAMYWYRQDPGQGLRLIYYSQIVNDFQKGDIAEGYSVSREKKESFPLTVTSAQKNPTAFYLCASRQDQGGTEAFFGQGTRLTVV.

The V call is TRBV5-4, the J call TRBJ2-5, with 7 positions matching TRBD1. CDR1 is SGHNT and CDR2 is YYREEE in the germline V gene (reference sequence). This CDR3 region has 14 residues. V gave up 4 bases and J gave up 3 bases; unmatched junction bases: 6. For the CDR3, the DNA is TGTGCCAGCAGCCTGGGACAGACAGAAGAGACCCAGTACTTC. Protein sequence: CASSLGQTEETQYF.

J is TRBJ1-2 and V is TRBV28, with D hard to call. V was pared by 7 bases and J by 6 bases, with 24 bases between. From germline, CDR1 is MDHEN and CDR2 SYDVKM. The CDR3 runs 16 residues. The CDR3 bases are TGTGCCAGCACTACGGGCTATTCGTTGGGCCACGATGGCTACACCTTC. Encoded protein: CASTTGYSLGHDGYTF.

CDR3 nucleotides: TGTGCCAGCTCACCGTCTCGAGGGGCGGCTAGCACAGATACGCAGTATTTT. Amino acid sequence: CASSPSRGAASTDTQYF. The chain joins TRBV18 to TRBJ2-3; D tentatively fits TRBD1 or TRBD2 (5 bases each). The CDR3 has 17 residues. V lost 3 bases, J lost 0 bases, and 16 bases lay in between. From germline, CDR1 is KGHSH and CDR2 LQKENI.

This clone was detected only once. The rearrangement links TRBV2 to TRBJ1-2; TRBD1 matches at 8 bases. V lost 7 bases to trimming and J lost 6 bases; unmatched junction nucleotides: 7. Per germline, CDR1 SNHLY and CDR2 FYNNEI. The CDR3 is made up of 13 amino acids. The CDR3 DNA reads TGTGCCAGCATCTGGGACAGGTCGAATGGCTACACCTTC. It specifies CASIWDRSNGYTF. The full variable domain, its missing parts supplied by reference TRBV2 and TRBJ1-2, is EPEVTQTPSHQVTQMGQEVILRCVPISNHLYFYWYRQILGQKVEFLVSFYNNEISEKSEIFDDQFSVERPDGSNFTLKIRSTKLEDSAMYFCASIWDRSNGYTFGSGTRLTVV.